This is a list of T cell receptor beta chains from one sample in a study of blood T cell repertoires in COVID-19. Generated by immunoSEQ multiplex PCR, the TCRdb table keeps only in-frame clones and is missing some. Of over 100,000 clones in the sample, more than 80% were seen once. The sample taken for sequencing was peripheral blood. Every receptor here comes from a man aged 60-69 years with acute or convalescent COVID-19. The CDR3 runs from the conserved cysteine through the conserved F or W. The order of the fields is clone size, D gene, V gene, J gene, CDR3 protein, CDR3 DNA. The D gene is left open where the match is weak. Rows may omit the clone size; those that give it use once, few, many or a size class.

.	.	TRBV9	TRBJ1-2	CASSLPQGEREGYTF	TGTGCCAGCAGTCTACCCCAGGGTGAGCGGGAGGGCTACACCTTC
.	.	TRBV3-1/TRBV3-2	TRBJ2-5	CASSLSRKETQYF	TGTGCCAGCAGCCTCTCCAGGAAAGAGACCCAGTACTTC
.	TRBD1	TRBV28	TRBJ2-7	CASSDRGRIIYEQYF	TGTGCCAGCAGTGACAGGGGGCGCATAATCTACGAGCAGTACTTC
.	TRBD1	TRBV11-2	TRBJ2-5	CASSLGTDRGGGETQYF	TGTGCCAGCAGCTTAGGGACAGACAGGGGAGGCGGAGAGACCCAGTACTTC
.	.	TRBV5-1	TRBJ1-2	CASSLEDSSYGYGYTF	TGCGCCAGCAGCTTGGAGGATTCTAGTTATGGCTATGGCTACACCTTC
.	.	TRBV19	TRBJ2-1	CASSMAPTGRQNEQFF	TGTGCCAGTAGTATGGCCCCCACTGGGCGACAGAATGAGCAGTTCTTC
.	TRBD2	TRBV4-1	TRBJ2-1	CASSYSGRERNEQFF	TGCGCCAGCAGCTATTCGGGGCGGGAGAGGAATGAGCAGTTCTTC
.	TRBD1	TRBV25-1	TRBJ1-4	CASSPGTVNEKLFF	TGTGCCAGCAGCCCCGGGACAGTTAATGAAAAACTGTTTTTT
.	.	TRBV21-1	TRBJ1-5	CASSKVGGNQPQHF	TGTGCCAGCAGCAAAGTCGGGGGAAATCAGCCCCAGCATTTT
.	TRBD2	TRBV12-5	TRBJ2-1	CASGTRLAGGYEQFF	TGTGCTAGTGGTACCCGACTAGCGGGAGGCTATGAGCAGTTCTTC
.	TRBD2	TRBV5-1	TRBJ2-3	CASSSGTSANTDTQYF	TGCGCCAGCAGCTCCGGGACTAGCGCGAACACAGATACGCAGTATTTT
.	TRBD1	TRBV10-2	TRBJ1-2	CASSETDRGSYGYTF	TGCGCCAGCAGTGAAACGGACAGGGGGTCCTATGGCTACACCTTC
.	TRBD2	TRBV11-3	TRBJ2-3	CASSPPLAGVLSDTQYF	TGTGCCAGCAGCCCCCCCCTAGCGGGAGTATTGTCAGATACGCAGTATTTT
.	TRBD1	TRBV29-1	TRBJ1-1	CSVGHRGRNTEAFF	TGCAGCGTTGGTCACAGGGGAAGAAACACTGAAGCTTTCTTT
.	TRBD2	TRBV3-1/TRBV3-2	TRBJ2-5	CAIQWEGRQETQYF	TGTGCCATCCAATGGGAGGGCCGGCAAGAGACCCAGTACTTC
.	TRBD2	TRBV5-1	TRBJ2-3	CASSLTSGTSGTLSTDTQYF	TGCGCCAGCAGCTTAACCTCCGGGACTAGCGGGACCCTAAGCACAGATACGCAGTATTTT
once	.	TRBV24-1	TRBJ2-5	CATSDPSGSPGETQYF	TGTGCCACCAGTGATCCTTCGGGAAGTCCCGGGGAGACCCAGTACTTC
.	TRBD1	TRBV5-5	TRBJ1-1	CATELGDSRVNTEAFF	TGTGCCACCGAACTAGGGGACAGCCGAGTGAACACTGAAGCTTTCTTT
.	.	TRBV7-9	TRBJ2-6	CASSFRASGANVLTF	TGTGCCAGCAGCTTCAGGGCTTCTGGGGCCAACGTCCTGACTTTC
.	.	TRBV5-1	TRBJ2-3	CASSSVDTTDTQYF	TGCGCCAGCAGCTCGGTTGACACTACAGATACGCAGTATTTT
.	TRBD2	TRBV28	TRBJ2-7	CASSPALAGLYEQYF	TGTGCCAGCAGTCCTGCTCTAGCGGGACTCTACGAGCAGTACTTC
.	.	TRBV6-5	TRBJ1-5	CASSYGGQHPYQPQHF	TGTGCCAGCAGTTACGGCGGGCAGCATCCATATCAGCCCCAGCATTTT
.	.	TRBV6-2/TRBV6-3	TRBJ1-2	CASSFSGLYGYTF	TGTGCCAGCAGTTTCTCGGGACTTTATGGCTACACCTTC
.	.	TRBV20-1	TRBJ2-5	CSASHGTGRETQYF	TGCAGTGCTAGTCACGGGACCGGGAGAGAGACCCAGTACTTC
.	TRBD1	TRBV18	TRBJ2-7	CASSPEGTVLYEQYF	TGTGCCAGCTCACCGGAAGGGACAGTTCTCTACGAGCAGTACTTC
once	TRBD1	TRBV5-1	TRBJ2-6	CASWGTGVDGANVLTF	TGCGCCAGCTGGGGGACAGGGGTTGATGGGGCCAACGTCCTGACTTTC
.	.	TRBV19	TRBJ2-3	CASSIAGVDTQYF	TGTGCCAGTAGTATAGCGGGAGTGGATACGCAGTATTTT
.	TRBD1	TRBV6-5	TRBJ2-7	CASSSRDREFHEQYF	TGTGCCAGCAGTAGCCGGGACAGGGAATTCCACGAGCAGTACTTC
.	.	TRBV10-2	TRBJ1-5	CASSYGLREQPQHF	TGCGCCAGCAGTTACGGGCTTCGGGAGCAGCCCCAGCATTTT
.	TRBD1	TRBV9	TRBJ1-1	CASSAAGQGQAFF	TGTGCCAGCAGCGCGGCCGGACAGGGACAAGCTTTCTTT
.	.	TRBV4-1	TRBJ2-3	CASSQDSGPNTQYF	TGCGCCAGCAGCCAAGACAGCGGTCCGAATACGCAGTATTTT
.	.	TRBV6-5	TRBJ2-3	CASGGRGRTDTQYF	TGTGCCAGCGGGGGGCGGGGGAGAACAGATACGCAGTATTTT
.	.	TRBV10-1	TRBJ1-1	CASSDGFLNTEAFF	TGCGCCAGCAGTGACGGGTTTCTGAACACTGAAGCTTTCTTT
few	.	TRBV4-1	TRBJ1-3	CASSLRTAGNTIYF	TGCGCCAGCAGCCTGAGGACAGCTGGAAACACCATATATTTT
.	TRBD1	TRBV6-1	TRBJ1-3	CASSELPGQVSDSGNTIYF	TGTGCCAGCAGTGAGCTTCCGGGACAGGTATCGGACTCTGGAAACACCATATATTTT
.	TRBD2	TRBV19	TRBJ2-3	CASSIALLPLLLAGSTDTQYF	TGTGCCAGTAGTATAGCCCTCCTTCCCCTCCTACTAGCGGGAAGCACAGATACGCAGTATTTT
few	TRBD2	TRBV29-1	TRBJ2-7	CSVEVGLAGVEQYF	TGCAGCGTTGAAGTCGGACTAGCGGGAGTGGAGCAGTACTTC
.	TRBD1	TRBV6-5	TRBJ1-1	CASSRQGAGTEAFF	TGTGCCAGCAGTCGACAGGGGGCCGGGACTGAAGCTTTCTTT
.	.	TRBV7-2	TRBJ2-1	CASSLDEGSYNEQFF	TGTGCCAGCAGCTTAGATGAGGGTTCCTACAATGAGCAGTTCTTC